Below, 2 T cell receptor beta chains from the same sample are listed, as sequenced in a study of CD8+CD57+ T cells in acquired aplastic anemia. TCR beta VDJ combinations and CDR3 sequences were profiled from genomic DNA. Using its own MiXCR run on the reads, TCRdb lists one record per CDR3 protein. Of some 220,000 distinct CDR3 sequences listed, roughly 33% are singletons. The sequenced sample consisted of sorted CD4+, CD8+, or CD8+CD57+ T cells (not recorded which) from PBMCs. Source of these receptors: a human donor in good health, serving as a control.

This clonotype was found a few times. This chain joins TRBV18 and TRBJ2-7, with TRBD2 as a possible D gene (5 bases). CDR3 length: 14 residues. CDR1 KGHSH and CDR2 LQKENI come from the germline V gene. V was shortened by 2 bases and J by 7 bases, with 15 bases between the two germline ends. Here the CDR3 DNA reads TGTGCCAGCTCACCAACAGACACCTCGGGGGAGCAGTACTTC. It encodes CASSPTDTSGEQYF.

The count of this clonotype is one. The chain couples TRBV10-3 to TRBJ2-3; the match to TRBD2 covers 11 bases. The CDR3 runs to 16 residues. With 8 bases clipped from V and 3 bases from J, the junction kept 10 bases outside the gene matches. From germline, CDR1 is ENHRY and CDR2 SYGVKD. CDR3 DNA sequence: TGTGCCATCGGGACCCCGGGACTAGCGGATACAGATACGCAGTATTTT. This translates into CAIGTPGLADTDTQYF.